The text below deals with one T cell receptor (beta chain). Its cognate antigen has yet to be identified. No base quality values were provided; no much bigger clone lies one nucleotide off. The data originate from a study of cytomegalovirus exposure and HLA in healthy donors (dated by TCRdb to 2016 to 2017). About the investigation overall: In an earlier analysis of roughly 590 of the donors, 250 to 350 Gb of sequence data and 90 million to 120 million unique TCR beta sequences from 150 million to 200 million T cells were reported. An early release that covered several hundred HLA-typed donors contained 250 to 350 gigabases of sequencing data and tens of millions of unique TCR sequences. Among the approximately 400 genotyped donors, under 90% belonged to the genetic ancestry cluster associated with self-reported Caucasian donors. The aim of the study was to test whether cataloging public T cell receptors could identify signatures of past pathogen exposure. The T cell repertoires of several hundred subjects were profiled by immunosequencing and related to cytomegalovirus serostatus. A separate validation cohort of roughly 130 different subjects was used in addition to the roughly 640-subject first cohort. The study combined high-throughput TCR immunosequencing, statistical association of individual TCRs with disease status, and machine learning to predict cytomegalovirus infection status. In a later analysis, previously published TCR beta repertoires from more than 500 donors were re-analyzed and high-resolution HLA genotyping was added so that TCR occurrence patterns could be studied. Rather than using new phenotypic data, the later analysis identified candidate immune exposures from TCR beta sequences and from how often those sequences occurred across donors. To decide whether each TCR beta V gene segment behaved as functional or pseudogenic, an earlier analysis of some 600 of the donors relied on high-throughput TCR beta sequencing. Donor age, sex, ethnicity and CMV serostatus were collected together with the repertoire data. Genome-wide SNP genotypes for about 60% of the roughly 670 donors were used in a later genetic analysis, which treated that subset as a discovery cohort. All discovery cohort repertoires had been generated using a single sequencing platform. HLA typing covered class I and class II loci at four-digit resolution. Typing coverage differed by locus: A, B, C, DRB1 and DQB1 were typed in roughly 629-640 donors, DQA1 in 522, DPA1 in some 600, and DPB1 in about 450. Roughly 5 DR-DQ haplotypes were treated as single units for association and clustering because of strong linkage in the cohort. On average, roughly 240,000 unique TCR beta nucleotide sequences were sequenced per donor among 350 to 400 genotyped donors of the cohort, with 15% to 20% of those sequences being non-productive. General findings and caveats noted by the study authors: The study listed 150 to 200 TCR beta chains as associated with cytomegalovirus. Cytomegalovirus status was reported to be diagnosed by the classifier with high specificity and sensitivity in both the original and validation cohorts. In an earlier analysis of fewer than 750 of the donors, most TCR beta V segments were observed in productive rearrangements about 87% or about 30% of the time, broadly matching IMGT annotations. A group of highly shared sequence variants was considered likely to be a technical artifact of the sequencing pipeline. Strong co-occurrence of HLA alleles, especially DR and DQ, made assigning TCR associations to individual alleles difficult. Because the 87-base-pair reads could not distinguish some IMGT-functional V segments, including TRBV6-2 and TRBV6-3, those segments were excluded. According to a later analysis, most CMV-associated TCR beta chains appeared to be HLA-restricted, and the HLA associations seemed to be driven largely by CMV exposure. Specific HLA alleles were associated with around 18,000 TCR beta sequences at a false discovery rate of 0.05 in a later analysis. Only TCR beta chains were sequenced in this cohort, and the absence of alpha or paired-chain data limited detectable features. Because some donors lacked HLA typing at each locus, the association tests relied only on the typed subset. According to a later genetic analysis, donors in an Asian-associated ancestry cluster had fewer N-insertions in productive TCRs than the approximately 670-donor mean. Immune exposure information for the cohort was limited to CMV serostatus. A later analysis found that HLA-associated TCR beta chains were more clonally expanded and had lower generation probabilities than equally common non-associated chains. Correlated functional status among segregating V segments might be attributable to linkage disequilibrium, but an unknown experimental factor could not be ruled out. According to a later analysis, TCR association rates differed among HLA loci, with DRB1 alleles showing the most associated TCRs and HLA-C alleles showing the fewest. Three of the identified cytomegalovirus-associated TCR beta chains were confirmed in vitro to be specific for cytomegalovirus antigens. In a later analysis, several top co-occurrence clusters were reported to appear linked to parvovirus B19, influenza, CMV and Epstein-Barr virus. According to the authors, the approach could potentially be generalized to other disease states and immunological phenotypes. A later genetic analysis associated a missense DCLRE1C variant with V-gene and J-gene trimming of TCR beta chains, and an independent cohort replicated the association. The presence/absence analyses assumed that sequencing depth was roughly uniform across donors, and that assumption may not be true. A further reported finding was that TCR beta sequences accurately predicted the HLA-A and HLA-B alleles for most subjects in the first cohort. Most TCR sequences were seen in very few donors, while some public TCRs were found in many individuals. Because counts were too low, seventeen rarely observed V segments, including chromosome 9 orphons, were excluded from the earlier analysis of about 500 of the donors.

CDR3 length: 14 amino acids, cysteine to phenylalanine. The only DNA kept is the CDR3, 42 bases in frame from the first base. The germline V gene gives CDR1 as SGHAT and CDR2 as FQNNGV. V loses 1 base of germline sequence and J loses 3 bases, and the interval between the two ends is 10 bases. The cohort comprised under 700 healthy bone marrow donors. At the time of sampling, every cohort member was nominally healthy, though immune exposures that went unrecorded were likely present. The donor was CMV seronegative and was included in the group of about 350 seronegative cohort members. A peripheral blood sample was provided by each donor, and peripheral blood mononuclear cells were used for TCR beta sequencing. The Qiagen DNeasy Blood Extraction Kit was used to extract genomic DNA from the blood cell samples. The library was prepared using the immunoSEQ multiplex PCR assay. For the multiplex PCR, a mixture combining 60 forward primers for TCR Vbeta segments and 13 reverse primers for TCR Jbeta segments was used. A multiplex PCR assay on genomic DNA amplified the CDR3 region of rearranged TCR beta genes. The amplified TCR beta libraries were sequenced on the Illumina HiSeq System as 87-base-pair reads. Concerning the study's data processing: A later analysis tallied roughly 76 million unique TCR beta chains across the 666 repertoires, and around 9.9 million of those chains were shared by two or more donors. Raw reads were error-corrected and collapsed into unique sequences with a nearest-neighbor algorithm that merged closely related sequences to remove PCR and sequencing errors. To assign V, D and J gene segments, CDR3 sequences were aligned to IMGT reference sequences. For a sequence to be retained, a match of at least six nucleotides to both a V gene segment and a J gene segment was required. Rearrangements were classified as productive when the CDR3 lacked stop codons and remained in frame with V and J, and all other rearrangements were classified as non-productive. CDR3 was defined according to IMGT convention as the region running from the second conserved V-encoded cysteine to the conserved J-encoded phenylalanine. The earlier analysis of 500 to 600 of the donors excluded sequences that lacked an unambiguous match to a single V gene segment. In an earlier analysis of approximately 590 of the donors, V segments were called functional above 56.7% productive rearrangements and were called segregating when the between-donor standard deviation exceeded 5%. A statistical classification framework was built for diagnosing cytomegalovirus status from the catalog of TCR beta chain sequences. V and J gene assignment, in a later analysis, came from comparing TCR nucleotide sequences with IMGT/GENE-DB human TR gene sequences. In a later analysis, CDR3 sequences and most-parsimonious VDJ recombination scenarios were assigned using the TCRdist pipeline. In a later analysis, every TCR beta chain was defined by the combination of its CDR3 amino acid sequence and its V-gene family, and reads without a unique V-gene family were dropped. As a way to deal with suspected cross-contamination and a sequencing artifact, a later analysis dropped 640 or so nucleotide sequences that were highly shared and had low generation probability. A later analysis calculated a clonal expansion index for each public chain from normalized within-repertoire ranks of inferred template counts. Generation probabilities in a later analysis came from a VDJ recombination model fitted to out-of-frame rearrangements, and those results were checked against IGoR. In a later analysis, TCR-TCR, TCR-HLA and TCR-CMV co-occurrence was scored with hypergeometric tests, and a repertoire-size bias correction was applied to TCR pairs. A later analysis estimated false discovery rates by permuting HLA or CMV assignments 20 times. In a later analysis, co-occurring TCRs were grouped using DBSCAN, and TCRdist sequence similarity was added for clustering within HLA-allele-positive subsets. Co-occurrence clustering excluded repertoires with fewer than 30,000 or more than 120,000 public chains, plus five with anomalous nucleotide sharing. In TCRdb, the immuneACCESS table is reduced to in-frame sequences with V and J assigned. These tables do not hold every clone; where another copy was compared, an unresolved V gene accounts for under half, and the others remain unexplained. The D gene and trimming were derived from the DNA, and the V and J assignments and clone size from that table. This sample comprises fewer than 200,000 clones, 80% of them detected only once. Of the sample, 0.65% falls within the top ten clones.

The V gene is TRBV11-2 and the J gene is TRBJ2-7; 6 matching bases give a weak D call of TRBD1. The source material was PBMCs. This TCR was sampled from a boy younger than 18 in good health and CMV-seronegative. The nucleotides are TGTGCCAGCAGCTTAGGACAGGTTATCTACGAGCAGTACTTC. The encoded protein is CASSLGQVIYEQYF.